Listed below are T cell receptor beta chains from one sample, sequenced in a study of cytomegalovirus exposure and HLA in healthy donors. Sequencing used immunoSEQ multiplex PCR; TCRdb keeps in-frame clones, though not all of them. The sample lists 110,000 to 150,000 clones, 84% occurring once. Specimen: PBMCs. The origin of the receptors is a woman aged 25 to 39 in good health and CMV-seronegative. Both conserved end residues are part of each CDR3. A D gene is named only where the DNA matches it firmly. Clone size is not always given. Where it is, it says once, few, many or a class for expanded clones.

j_call clone_size v_call cdr3_length d_call cdr3_nt cdr3_aa
TRBJ2-7 - TRBV5-4 16 - TGTGCCAGCAGCTTAGGTTTGACAGTTAACACCTACGAGCAGTACTTC CASSLGLTVNTYEQYF
TRBJ2-7 - TRBV11-2 15 TRBD1 TGTGCCAGCAGCCGTACCCCGGCAGGGGGCTACGAGCAGTACTTC CASSRTPAGGYEQYF
TRBJ1-1 - TRBV9 13 - TGTGCCAGCGGCGAGGGGCAAAGCACTGAAGCTTTCTTT CASGEGQSTEAFF
TRBJ1-2 - TRBV7-2 13 - TGTGCCAGCAGCCCCCTCGGGGTAAATGGCTACACCTTC CASSPLGVNGYTF
TRBJ1-1 - TRBV7-9 12 - TGTGCCAGCAGCTCCCAGAACACTGAAGCTTTCTTT CASSSQNTEAFF
TRBJ2-2 - TRBV29-1 14 TRBD1 TGCAGCGTGATCCGGGACAGAGACACCGGGGAGCTGTTTTTT CSVIRDRDTGELFF
TRBJ1-2 few TRBV10-3 13 - TGTGCCATACAACAGGGAGCTAACTATGGCTACACCTTC CAIQQGANYGYTF
TRBJ1-2 - TRBV4-1 17 - TGCGCCAGCAGCCAAATCATCGGGGTCCTACCGACCTATGGCTACACCTTC CASSQIIGVLPTYGYTF
TRBJ2-3 - TRBV7-9 16 TRBD2 TGTGCCAGCAGCTCGGGACTAGCGGGACTCACAGATACGCAGTATTTT CASSSGLAGLTDTQYF
TRBJ1-4 - TRBV25-1 15 TRBD1 TGTGCCAGCAGTGAAAGGGGGGGACAGGGGGAAAAACTGTTTTTT CASSERGGQGEKLFF
TRBJ1-6 - TRBV9 14 TRBD1 TGTGCCAGCAGCGAGACAGGGGGAAGATCACCCCTCCACTTT CASSETGGRSPLHF
TRBJ1-2 few TRBV18 15 - TGTGCCAGCTCACCAGACAGGCGTCCTAACTATGGCTACACCTTC CASSPDRRPNYGYTF
TRBJ2-3 - TRBV2 14 TRBD1 TGTGCCAGCAGTCTAGACAGGGGAACAGATACGCAGTATTTT CASSLDRGTDTQYF
TRBJ2-7 - TRBV27 14 TRBD1 TGTGCCAGCAGTCAGGACAGGGGAAGTCGCGAGCAGTACTTC CASSQDRGSREQYF
TRBJ1-6 - TRBV28 17 TRBD1 TGTGCCAGCAGCCCGACAGGGGTTGGGGTCTTCAATTCACCCCTCCACTTT CASSPTGVGVFNSPLHF
TRBJ2-1 - TRBV5-1 15 TRBD2 TGCGCCAGCAGCTCCCAGCGGGGGGGCTACAATGAGCAGTTCTTC CASSSQRGGYNEQFF
TRBJ1-2 few TRBV7-9 16 - TGTGCCAGCAGCTTAACGTCGGTCGCCGCTAACTATGGCTACACCTTC CASSLTSVAANYGYTF
TRBJ1-2 - TRBV14 13 - TGTGCCAGCAGCCACAGGATAAACTATGGCTACACCTTC CASSHRINYGYTF
TRBJ1-2 few TRBV15 13 TRBD1 TGTGCCACCAGCTTGGACAGGGACTATGGCTACACCTTC CATSLDRDYGYTF
TRBJ2-1 - TRBV28 14 - TGTGCCAGCAGTCTCCTCGTGGGGCCGACTGAGCAGTTCTTC CASSLLVGPTEQFF
TRBJ2-1 - TRBV21-1 16 - TGTGCCAGCAGCAATTACCGGGACAGGTATTACAATGAGCAGTTCTTC CASSNYRDRYYNEQFF
TRBJ1-5 once TRBV19 18 - TGTGCCAGTAGTATCGAGGGCCCTAATGTGGATAGCAATCAGCCCCAGCATTTT CASSIEGPNVDSNQPQHF
TRBJ1-3 - TRBV4-1 17 TRBD1 TGCGCCAGCAGCCAAGAACCACCAGGGGGCGCGGCGGACACCATATATTTT CASSQEPPGGAADTIYF
TRBJ2-5 - TRBV30 15 TRBD2 TGTGCCTGGAGTGTTCCTAGCGGGGGGCTTGAGACCCAGTACTTC CAWSVPSGGLETQYF
TRBJ1-2 - TRBV27 15 - TGTGCCAGCAGTTTATTTGGGGGGAAGGACTATGGCTACACCTTC CASSLFGGKDYGYTF
TRBJ1-2 - TRBV19 15 TRBD1 TGTGCCAGTAGTCTACTCCCGGGACAGGGGGGTGGCTACACCTTC CASSLLPGQGGGYTF
TRBJ1-6 - TRBV6-5 15 TRBD1 TGTGCCAGCAGGGGTGGACAGGGAAAAAGTTCACCCCTCCACTTT CASRGGQGKSSPLHF
TRBJ1-4 - TRBV4-2 15 - TGTGCCAGCAGCCCTCGGGAGGGGCCTAATGAAAAACTGTTTTTT CASSPREGPNEKLFF
TRBJ2-1 - TRBV4-3 13 - TGCGCCAGCAGCCCGAGTGCCTACAATGAGCAGTTCTTC CASSPSAYNEQFF
TRBJ2-2 - TRBV4-1 17 TRBD1 TGCGCCAGCAGCCAAGATGCCTTGGACAGGGGGTCCGGGGAGCTGTTTTTT CASSQDALDRGSGELFF
TRBJ2-5 - TRBV10-1 16 TRBD2 TGCGCCAGCAGTGAGCCTAGCGGGGGAATTGAGGAGACCCAGTACTTC CASSEPSGGIEETQYF
TRBJ1-1 once TRBV11-2 13 - TGTGCCAGCAGCCCCACATTCACCACTGAAGCTTTCTTT CASSPTFTTEAFF
TRBJ1-5 - TRBV28 15 TRBD1 TGTGCCAGCGAACCCGGGGACAGAATCAATCAGCCCCAGCATTTT CASEPGDRINQPQHF
TRBJ2-3 - TRBV7-8 14 TRBD1 TGTGCCAGCAGCACCACCGGGACAGCAGATACGCAGTATTTT CASSTTGTADTQYF
TRBJ1-2 - TRBV5-1 14 - TGCGCCAGCAGCTTGGAATTACGGGGATATGGCTACACCTTC CASSLELRGYGYTF
TRBJ1-1 - TRBV21-1 19 - TGTGCCAGCAGCGACCGGCTCTTCGGAGGCTGCCATTCGGACACTGAAGCTTTCTTT CASSDRLFGGCHSDTEAFF
TRBJ2-2 - TRBV5-1 14 - TGCGCCAGCAGACAGACCGACAGGTCCGGGGAGCTGTTTTTT CASRQTDRSGELFF
TRBJ1-2 - TRBV5-1 12 - TGCGCCAGCAGCATTACAGATTATGGCTACACCTTC CASSITDYGYTF
TRBJ1-1 - TRBV18 16 - TGTGCCAGCTCGCGCCGGGAGGGCGGTATGAACACTGAAGCTTTCTTT CASSRREGGMNTEAFF
TRBJ2-3 - TRBV9 14 - TGTGCCAGCAGCGTAAACCCAAACGCGGTGGCGCAGTATTTT CASSVNPNAVAQYF
TRBJ2-3 - TRBV18 17 TRBD1 TGTGCCAGCTCACCTCCCGACAGGGCATGGGGCACAGATACGCAGTATTTT CASSPPDRAWGTDTQYF
TRBJ1-6 few TRBV7-9 14 TRBD1 TGTGCCAGCAGCTCGAACAGGGGGCAATCACCCCTCCACTTT CASSSNRGQSPLHF
TRBJ1-3 - TRBV9 16 TRBD1 TGTGCCAGCAGCGTGAGCACAGGGGTCTCTGGAAACACCATATATTTT CASSVSTGVSGNTIYF
TRBJ1-4 - TRBV5-3 17 TRBD1 TGTGCCAGAAGCTTGGGGTCAGGGGGATCGGAAAATGAAAAACTGTTTTTT CARSLGSGGSENEKLFF
TRBJ1-2 - TRBV6-6 13 - TGTGCCAGCAGTTATTTGGGGGCACATGGCTACACCTTC CASSYLGAHGYTF
TRBJ2-7 - TRBV28 14 TRBD1 TGTGCCAGCAGATCACAGGGGCGGCTGGCCGAGCAGTACTTC CASRSQGRLAEQYF
TRBJ2-5 - TRBV5-5 15 - TGTGCCAGCAGCCGCTCGCTAGGTAGCGGAGAGACCCAGTACTTC CASSRSLGSGETQYF
TRBJ2-7 - TRBV18 12 - TGTGCCAGCTCGCAGGCAGTAGGCGAGCAGTACTTC CASSQAVGEQYF
TRBJ1-1 - TRBV5-1 15 - TGCGCCAGCAGCTTGGAAGGAGGGGTCTACACTGAAGCTTTCTTT CASSLEGGVYTEAFF
TRBJ2-7 - TRBV5-4 13 - TGTGCCAGCAGCTTGGGACAATCCTACGAGCAGTACTTC CASSLGQSYEQYF
TRBJ2-1 - TRBV6-4 16 - TGTGCCAGCAGTGCCAGGGACAAGAGGGGGTTTAATGAGCAGTTCTTC CASSARDKRGFNEQFF
TRBJ2-1 - TRBV5-5 15 - TGTGCCAGCAGCTTGAGGGAGATCTCCTACAATGAGCAGTTCTTC CASSLREISYNEQFF
TRBJ1-6 once TRBV19 14 - TGTGCCAGTAGTATACCGGGAAGTAATTCACCCCTCCACTTT CASSIPGSNSPLHF
TRBJ1-3 few TRBV9 15 - TGTGCCAGCAGCGTAATGGGCACCTCTGGAAACACCATATATTTT CASSVMGTSGNTIYF